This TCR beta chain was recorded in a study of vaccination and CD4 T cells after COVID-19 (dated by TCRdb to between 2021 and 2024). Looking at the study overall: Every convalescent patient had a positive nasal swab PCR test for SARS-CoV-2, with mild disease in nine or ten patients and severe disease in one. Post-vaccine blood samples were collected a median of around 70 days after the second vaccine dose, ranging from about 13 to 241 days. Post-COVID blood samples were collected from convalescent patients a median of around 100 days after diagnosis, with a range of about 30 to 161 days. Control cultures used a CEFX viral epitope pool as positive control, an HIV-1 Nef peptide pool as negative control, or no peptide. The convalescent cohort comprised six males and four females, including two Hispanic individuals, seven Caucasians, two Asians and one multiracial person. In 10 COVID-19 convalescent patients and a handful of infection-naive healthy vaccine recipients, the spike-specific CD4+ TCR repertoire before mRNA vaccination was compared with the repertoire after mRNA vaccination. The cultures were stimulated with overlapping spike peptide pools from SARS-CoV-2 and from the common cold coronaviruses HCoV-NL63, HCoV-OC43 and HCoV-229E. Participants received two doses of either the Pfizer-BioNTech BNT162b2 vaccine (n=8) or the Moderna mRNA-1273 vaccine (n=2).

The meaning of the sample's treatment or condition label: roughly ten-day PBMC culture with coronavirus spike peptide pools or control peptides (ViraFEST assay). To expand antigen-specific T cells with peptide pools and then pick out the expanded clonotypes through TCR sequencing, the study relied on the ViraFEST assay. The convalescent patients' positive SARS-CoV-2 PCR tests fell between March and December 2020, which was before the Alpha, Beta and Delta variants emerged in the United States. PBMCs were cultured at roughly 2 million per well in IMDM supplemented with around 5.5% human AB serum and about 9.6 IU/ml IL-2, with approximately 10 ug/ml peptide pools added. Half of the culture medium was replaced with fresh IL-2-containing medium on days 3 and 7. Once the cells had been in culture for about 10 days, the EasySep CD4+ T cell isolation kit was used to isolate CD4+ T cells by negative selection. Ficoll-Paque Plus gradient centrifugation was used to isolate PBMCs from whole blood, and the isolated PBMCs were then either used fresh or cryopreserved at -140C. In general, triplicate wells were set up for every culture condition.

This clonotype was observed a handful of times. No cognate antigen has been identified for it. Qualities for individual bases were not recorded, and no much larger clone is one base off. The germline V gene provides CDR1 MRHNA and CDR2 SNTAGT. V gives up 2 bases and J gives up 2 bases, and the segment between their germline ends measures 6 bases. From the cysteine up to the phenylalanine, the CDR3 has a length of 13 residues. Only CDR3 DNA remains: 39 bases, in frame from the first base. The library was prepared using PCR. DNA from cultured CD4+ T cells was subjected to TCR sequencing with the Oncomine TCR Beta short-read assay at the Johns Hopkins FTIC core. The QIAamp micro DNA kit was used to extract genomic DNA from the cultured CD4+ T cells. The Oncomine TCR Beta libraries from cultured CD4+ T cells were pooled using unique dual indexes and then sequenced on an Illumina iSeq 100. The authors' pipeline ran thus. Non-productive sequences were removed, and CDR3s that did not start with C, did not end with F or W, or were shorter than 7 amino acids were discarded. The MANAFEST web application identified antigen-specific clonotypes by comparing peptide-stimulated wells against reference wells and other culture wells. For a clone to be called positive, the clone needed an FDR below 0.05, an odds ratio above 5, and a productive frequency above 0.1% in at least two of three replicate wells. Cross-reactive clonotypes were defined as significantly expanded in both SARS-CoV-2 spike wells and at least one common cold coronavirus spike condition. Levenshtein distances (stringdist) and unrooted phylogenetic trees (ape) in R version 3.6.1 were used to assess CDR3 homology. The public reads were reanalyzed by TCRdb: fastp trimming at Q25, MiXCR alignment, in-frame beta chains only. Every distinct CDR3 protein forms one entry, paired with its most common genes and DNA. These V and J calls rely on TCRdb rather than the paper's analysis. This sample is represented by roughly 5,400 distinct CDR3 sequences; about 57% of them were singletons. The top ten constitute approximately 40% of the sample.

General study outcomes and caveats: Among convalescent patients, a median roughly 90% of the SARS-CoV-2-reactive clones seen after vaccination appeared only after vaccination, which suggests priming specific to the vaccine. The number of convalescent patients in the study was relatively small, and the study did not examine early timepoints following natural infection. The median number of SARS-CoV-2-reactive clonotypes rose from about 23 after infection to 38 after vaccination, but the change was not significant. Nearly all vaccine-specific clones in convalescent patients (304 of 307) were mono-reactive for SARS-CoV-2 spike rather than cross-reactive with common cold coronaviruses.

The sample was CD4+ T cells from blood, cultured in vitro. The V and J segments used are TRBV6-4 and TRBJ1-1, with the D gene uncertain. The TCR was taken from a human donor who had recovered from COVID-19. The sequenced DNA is TGTGCCAGCAGTGACGAGGGAAACACTGAAGCTTTCTTT. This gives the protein CASSDEGNTEAFF.